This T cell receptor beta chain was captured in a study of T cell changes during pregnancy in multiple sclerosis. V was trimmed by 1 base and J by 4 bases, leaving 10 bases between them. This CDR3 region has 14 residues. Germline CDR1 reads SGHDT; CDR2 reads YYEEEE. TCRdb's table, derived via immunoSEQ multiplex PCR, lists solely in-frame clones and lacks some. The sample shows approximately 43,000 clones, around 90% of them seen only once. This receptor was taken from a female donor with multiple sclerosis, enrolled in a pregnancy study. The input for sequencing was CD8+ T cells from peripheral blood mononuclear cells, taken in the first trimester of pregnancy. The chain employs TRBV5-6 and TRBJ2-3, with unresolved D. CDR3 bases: TGTGCCAGCAGCTTGTGGGCTAAGGCAGATACGCAGTATTTT. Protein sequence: CASSLWAKADTQYF.